This T cell receptor beta chain was obtained from a study of blood T cells in healthy people across ages. Then a second PCR, running roughly 6 to 12 cycles, was carried out with a sample-barcoded 5' primer and a J-beta primer mix. TCRdb re-called the 5' RACE reads through MiXCR, storing one row per CDR3 protein. The repertoire holds 1.5 million to 1.8 million distinct CDR3 sequences, approximately 42% seen once, with around 4% in the top ten. The TCR was taken from a woman in her late teens or twenties in good health. The sequencing sample was made of blood.

The CDR3 protein is CASSSSWGTDTQYF. The CDR3, as DNA: TGTGCCAGCAGCTCCTCCTGGGGCACAGATACGCAGTATTTT. The chain uses TRBV5-6 and TRBJ2-3, with no clear D. V gave up 3 bases and J gave up 1 base, with 9 bases separating them. CDR1 is SGHDT and CDR2 is YYEEEE in the germline V gene. The CDR3 runs to 14 residues.